Many counts were recorded for the clone carrying this TCR beta chain. The CDR3 is made up of 14 amino acids. V dropped 5 bases and J dropped 0 bases, with 9 bases sitting between them. Per germline, CDR1 SGDLS and CDR2 YYNGEE. This specimen belongs to a study of T-cell memory formation after mild COVID-19. cDNA libraries for TCR alpha and TCR beta, carrying sample barcodes and UMIs, came from 5'RACE with constant-segment primers. Each CDR3 protein is one row after TCRdb ran MiXCR on the 5' RACE reads. The table includes fewer than 50,000 distinct CDR3 sequences, 7.3% detected once. The sequenced sample was PBMCs or a T cell subset sorted from them (not recorded which). The chain uses TRBV9 and TRBJ2-1; the D is unclear. This receptor was obtained from a man between 18 and 35 years old who had mild COVID-19 (a few samples of this study predate the infection). Cell type and time point are not known. The CDR3 sequence is CASRPLSSYNEQFF. As DNA, the CDR3 is TGTGCCAGCAGACCCCTGAGCTCCTACAATGAGCAGTTCTTC.